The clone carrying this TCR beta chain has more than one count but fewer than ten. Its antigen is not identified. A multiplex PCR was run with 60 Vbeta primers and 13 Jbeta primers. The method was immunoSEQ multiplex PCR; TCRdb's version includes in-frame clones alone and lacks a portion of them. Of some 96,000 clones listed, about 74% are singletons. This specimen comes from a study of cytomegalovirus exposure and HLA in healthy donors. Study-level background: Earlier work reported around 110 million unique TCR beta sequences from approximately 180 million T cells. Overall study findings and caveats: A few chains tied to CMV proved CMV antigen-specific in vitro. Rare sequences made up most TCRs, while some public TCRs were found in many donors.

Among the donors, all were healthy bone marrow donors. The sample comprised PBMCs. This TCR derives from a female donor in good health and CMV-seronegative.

Written as DNA, the CDR3 is TGTGCCAGCAGTTTCCCCGGGGCAGGGGCCCTCTACGAGCAGTACTTC. Encoded protein: CASSFPGAGALYEQYF. This chain uses TRBV28 with TRBJ2-7, with a weak D call TRBD1 (6 bases). CDR1 and CDR2 (germline): MDHEN, SYDVKM. This CDR3 region has 16 residues. Deletions cut 3 bases from V and 3 bases from J, with 18 bases between.